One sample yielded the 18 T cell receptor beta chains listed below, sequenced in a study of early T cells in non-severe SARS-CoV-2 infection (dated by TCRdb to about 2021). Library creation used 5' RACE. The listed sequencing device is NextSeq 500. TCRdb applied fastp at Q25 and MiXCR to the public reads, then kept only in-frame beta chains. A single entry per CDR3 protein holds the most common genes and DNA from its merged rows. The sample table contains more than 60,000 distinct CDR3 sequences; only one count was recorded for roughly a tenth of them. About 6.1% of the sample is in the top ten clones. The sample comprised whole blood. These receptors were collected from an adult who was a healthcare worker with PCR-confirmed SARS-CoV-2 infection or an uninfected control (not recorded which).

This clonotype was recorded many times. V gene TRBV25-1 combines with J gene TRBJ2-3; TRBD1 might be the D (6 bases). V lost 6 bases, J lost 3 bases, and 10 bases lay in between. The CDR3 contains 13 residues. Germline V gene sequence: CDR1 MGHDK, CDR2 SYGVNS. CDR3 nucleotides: TGTGCCAGCAGCGGACAGATAACAGATACGCAGTATTTT. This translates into CASSGQITDTQYF.

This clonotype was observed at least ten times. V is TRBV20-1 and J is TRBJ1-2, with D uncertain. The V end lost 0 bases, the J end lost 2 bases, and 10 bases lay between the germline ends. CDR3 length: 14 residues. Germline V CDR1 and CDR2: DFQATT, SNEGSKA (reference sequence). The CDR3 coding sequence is TGCAGTGCTAGAGATACGGGAGGGAACTATGGCTACACCTTC. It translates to CSARDTGGNYGYTF.

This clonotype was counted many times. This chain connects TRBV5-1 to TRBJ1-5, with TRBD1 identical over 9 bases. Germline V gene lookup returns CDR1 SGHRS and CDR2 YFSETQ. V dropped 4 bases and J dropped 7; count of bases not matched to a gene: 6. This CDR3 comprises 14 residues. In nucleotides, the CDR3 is TGCGCCAGCAGCCCCGGGACAGGGAGCCAGCCCCAGCATTTT. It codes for CASSPGTGSQPQHF.

DNA for the CDR3: TGTGCCAGCAGCTTAGGGCGGGACTACGAGCAGTACTTC. It specifies CASSLGRDYEQYF. The rearrangement joins TRBV7-2 to TRBJ2-7, with D possibly TRBD2 on 6 matching bases. V was clipped by 1 base and J by 3 bases, with 7 bases between them. CDR1 and CDR2 from the germline V gene are SGHTA and FQGNSA. CDR3 size: 13 residues.

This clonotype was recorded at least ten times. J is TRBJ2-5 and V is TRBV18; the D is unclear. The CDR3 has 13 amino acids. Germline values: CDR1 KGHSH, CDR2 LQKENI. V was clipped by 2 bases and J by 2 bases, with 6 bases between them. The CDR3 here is CASSPGLQETQYF. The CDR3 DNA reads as TGTGCCAGCTCACCAGGGTTACAAGAGACCCAGTACTTC.

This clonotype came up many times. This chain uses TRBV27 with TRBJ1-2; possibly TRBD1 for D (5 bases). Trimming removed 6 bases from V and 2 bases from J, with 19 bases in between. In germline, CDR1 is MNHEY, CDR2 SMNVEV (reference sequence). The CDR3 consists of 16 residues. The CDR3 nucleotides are TGTGCCAGCAGCAAAGGCGGCAGGGAAGGGAACTATGGCTACACCTTC. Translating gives CASSKGGREGNYGYTF.

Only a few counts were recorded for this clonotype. Here the CDR3 reads CASSILSTSGVAKNIQYF. The CDR3 DNA reads TGTGCCAGTAGTATCCTTTCCACTAGCGGGGTAGCCAAAAACATTCAGTACTTC. The chain combines TRBV19 with TRBJ2-4, with 10 bases fitting TRBD2. Looked up from germline, CDR1 is LNHDA and CDR2 is SQIVND (reference sequence). V lost 3 bases, J lost 0 bases, and 8 bases stayed unmatched. The CDR3 runs to 18 residues.

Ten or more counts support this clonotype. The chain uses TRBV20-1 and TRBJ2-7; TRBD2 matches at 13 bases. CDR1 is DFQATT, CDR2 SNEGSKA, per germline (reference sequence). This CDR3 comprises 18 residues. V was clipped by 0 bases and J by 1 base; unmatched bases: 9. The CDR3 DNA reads TGCAGTGCTAGAGATGCCCGGACTAGCGGGAGAAGGTCCTACGAGCAGTACTTC. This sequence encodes CSARDARTSGRRSYEQYF.

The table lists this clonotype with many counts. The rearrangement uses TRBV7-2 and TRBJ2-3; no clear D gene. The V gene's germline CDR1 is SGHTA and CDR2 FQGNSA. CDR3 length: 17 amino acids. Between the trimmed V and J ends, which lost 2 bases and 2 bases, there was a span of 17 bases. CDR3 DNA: TGTGCCAGCAGCTTACCTAAACACCCTACCTTCACAGATACGCAGTATTTT. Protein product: CASSLPKHPTFTDTQYF.

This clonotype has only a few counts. The CDR3 sequence is CASSVTGITDTQYF. DNA of the CDR3: TGTGCCAGTAGTGTCACAGGGATTACGGATACGCAGTATTTT. V usage is TRBV19 and J usage is TRBJ2-3; D may be TRBD1 (6 bases). This CDR3 is built from 14 residues. Germline assignment: CDR1 LNHDA and CDR2 SQIVND (reference sequence). Deletions cut 5 bases from V and 6 bases from J, with 15 bases between.

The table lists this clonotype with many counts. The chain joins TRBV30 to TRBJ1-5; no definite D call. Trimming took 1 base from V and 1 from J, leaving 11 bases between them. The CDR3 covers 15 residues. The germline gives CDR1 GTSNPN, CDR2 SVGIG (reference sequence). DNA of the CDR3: TGTGCCTGGAGTGCACGGGTTCCGAGCAATCAGCCCCAGCATTTT. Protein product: CAWSARVPSNQPQHF. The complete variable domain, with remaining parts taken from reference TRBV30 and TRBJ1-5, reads SQTIHQWPATLVQPVGSPLSLECTVEGTSNPNLYWYRQAAGRGLQLLFYSVGIGQISSEVPQNLSASRPQDRQFILSSKKLLLSDSGFYLCAWSARVPSNQPQHFGDGTRLSIL.

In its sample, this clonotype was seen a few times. As DNA, the CDR3 is TGCGCCAGCGGCTCAGGGCCTAACTATGGCTACACCTTC. Encoded protein: CASGSGPNYGYTF. This chain connects TRBV4-1 to TRBJ1-2; D is perhaps TRBD1 (5 bases). The CDR3 runs to 13 residues. With 8 bases removed from V and 0 bases from J, the gap between germline ends came to 10 bases. CDR1 and CDR2 (germline): MGHRA, YSYEKL.

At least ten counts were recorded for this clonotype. The DNA of the CDR3 is TGTGCCAGCACCAGGACTAGCGGGGGACTCTACAATGAGCAGTTCTTC. It yields the protein CASTRTSGGLYNEQFF. The V gene is TRBV4-2, the J gene TRBJ2-1; 13 nucleotides agree with TRBD2. The CDR3 is made up of 16 amino acids. J was trimmed by 3 bases and V by 7 bases; bases with no gene match: 6. Germline V gives CDR1 LGHNA, CDR2 YNFKEQ.

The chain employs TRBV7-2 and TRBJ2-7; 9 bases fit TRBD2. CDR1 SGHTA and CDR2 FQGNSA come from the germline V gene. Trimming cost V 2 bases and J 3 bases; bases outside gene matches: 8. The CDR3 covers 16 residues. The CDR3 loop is CASSLSSASGIYEQYF. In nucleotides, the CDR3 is TGTGCCAGCAGCTTAAGCAGTGCTAGCGGGATCTACGAGCAGTACTTC.

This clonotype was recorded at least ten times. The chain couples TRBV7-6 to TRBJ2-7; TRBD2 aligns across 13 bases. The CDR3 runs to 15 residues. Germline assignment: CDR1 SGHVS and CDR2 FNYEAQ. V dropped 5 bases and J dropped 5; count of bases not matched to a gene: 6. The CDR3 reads CASSHGLAGDDEQYF. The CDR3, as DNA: TGTGCCAGCAGCCACGGACTAGCGGGAGATGACGAGCAGTACTTC. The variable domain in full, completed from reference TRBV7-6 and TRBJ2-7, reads GAGVSQSPRYKVTKRGQDVALRCDPISGHVSLYWYRQALGQGPEFLTYFNYEAQQDKSGLPNDRFSAERPEGSISTLTIQRTEQRDSAMYRCASSHGLAGDDEQYFGPGTRLTVT.

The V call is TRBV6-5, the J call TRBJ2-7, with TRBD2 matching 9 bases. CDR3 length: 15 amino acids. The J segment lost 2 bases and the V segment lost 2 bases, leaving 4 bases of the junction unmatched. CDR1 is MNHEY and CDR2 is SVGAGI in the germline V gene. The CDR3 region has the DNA TGTGCCAGCAGTTACAGCGGGAGGAGTCCCTACGAGCAGTACTTC. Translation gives CASSYSGRSPYEQYF.

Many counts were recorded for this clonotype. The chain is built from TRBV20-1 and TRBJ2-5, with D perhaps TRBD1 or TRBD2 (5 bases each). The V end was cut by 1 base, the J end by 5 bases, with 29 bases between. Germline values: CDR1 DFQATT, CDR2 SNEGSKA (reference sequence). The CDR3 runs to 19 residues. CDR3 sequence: CSARAQLELVRGRRETQYF. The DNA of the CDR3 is TGCAGTGCTAGAGCCCAACTAGAGTTGGTTAGGGGTCGACGGGAGACCCAGTACTTC.

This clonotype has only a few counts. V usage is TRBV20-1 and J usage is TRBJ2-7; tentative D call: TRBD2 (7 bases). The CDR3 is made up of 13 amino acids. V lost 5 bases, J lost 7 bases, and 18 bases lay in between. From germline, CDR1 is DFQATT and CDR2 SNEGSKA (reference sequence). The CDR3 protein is CSAPRGATGEQYF. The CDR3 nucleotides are TGCAGTGCTCCCCGGGGGGCCACGGGAGAGCAGTACTTC.